The 19 T cell receptor beta chains reported below all come from one sample, sequenced in a study of persistence of HIV-infected CD4 T cells. Sequencing used immunoSEQ version 4 in survey mode. Sequencing used immunoSEQ multiplex PCR; TCRdb keeps in-frame clones, though not all of them. The table includes about 40,000 clones, about 80% detected once. The stimulus was an HIV-1 Gag 15-mer peptide pool, about 1 ug/peptide/mL. Sorted nonresponding memory CD4+ T cells were CD40L-negative, CD69-negative, CD45RO-high. These receptors lack a known antigen. Sequenced material: CD4+ T cells sorted from PBMCs after roughly 18-hour stimulation, taken from a patient who received antiretroviral therapy. The receptors shown here come from an adult man with HIV who was CMV-seropositive.

The rearrangement links TRBV27 to TRBJ1-5, with 7 bases fitting TRBD1. This CDR3 is built from 13 residues. With 4 bases clipped from V and 11 bases from J, the junction kept 8 bases outside the gene matches. Germline values: CDR1 MNHEY, CDR2 SMNVEV (reference sequence). CDR3 sequence reads: CASSSQGGWAQHF. The DNA for the CDR3 is TGTGCCAGCAGTTCTCAGGGGGGGTGGGCCCAGCATTTT.

This chain links TRBV15 with TRBJ2-3; D is undetermined. V lost 1 base, J lost 4 bases, and 12 bases lay in between. This CDR3 has 15 residues. Germline V CDR1 and CDR2: LNHNV, YYDKDF (reference sequence). Here the CDR3 DNA reads TGTGCCACCAGCAGAGCCAGACTCCTAGCAGATACGCAGTATTTT. Translating it yields CATSRARLLADTQYF.

The chain links TRBV18 to TRBJ2-2; 7 positions match TRBD1. The germline V gene has CDR1 KGHSH and CDR2 LQKENI. CDR3 length equals 16 residues. V gave up 3 bases and J gave up 3 bases; unmatched junction bases: 7. CDR3 sequence reads: CASSPRPGGDTGELFF. The DNA for the CDR3 is TGTGCCAGCTCACCTCGCCCAGGGGGAGACACCGGGGAGCTGTTTTTT.

The rearrangement links TRBV4-1 to TRBJ1-5; 8 bases align to TRBD1. This CDR3 region has 15 residues. Germline CDR1 is MGHRA and CDR2 is YSYEKL. The J segment lost 2 bases and the V segment lost 5 bases, leaving 5 bases of the junction unmatched. For the CDR3, the DNA is TGCGCCAGCAGCGGACAGGGATGGGGCAATCAGCCCCAGCATTTT. Its translation: CASSGQGWGNQPQHF.

V is TRBV5-6 and J is TRBJ1-1; TRBD1 might be the D (5 bases). V was cut by 3 bases and J by 2 bases, with 8 bases left in between. CDR1 is SGHDT and CDR2 is YYEEEE in the germline V gene. This CDR3 has 13 residues. CDR3 sequence: CASSSTVNTEAFF. The CDR3 DNA follows: TGTGCCAGCAGCTCGACAGTAAACACTGAAGCTTTCTTT.

The J gene is TRBJ2-3, the V gene TRBV7-9; the D is unclear. This CDR3 spans 14 amino acids. Germline lookup yields CDR1 SEHNR and CDR2 FQNEAQ (reference sequence). Trimming pared 3 bases from V and 0 bases from J, leaving 7 bases between. Here the CDR3 reads CASSLASSTDTQYF. The CDR3 nucleotides are TGTGCCAGCAGCTTGGCCTCCAGCACAGATACGCAGTATTTT.

The chain has TRBV5-1 and TRBJ1-2; D unclear. Germline CDR1 and CDR2: SGHRS and YFSETQ. The CDR3 is made up of 19 amino acids. The V end lost 5 bases, the J end lost 2 bases, and 28 bases lay between the germline ends. The CDR3 loop is CASRDSQEGGTRSNYGYTF. In DNA, the CDR3 is TGCGCCAGCAGGGATAGCCAGGAGGGCGGAACCAGGTCAAACTATGGCTACACCTTC.

The sample holds a few counts of this clone. The chain combines TRBV7-8 with TRBJ1-1; D might be TRBD1 (5 bases). Trimming shortened V by 5 bases and J by 3 bases, and 10 bases separated the two germline ends. Germline V gene lookup returns CDR1 SGHVS and CDR2 FQNEAQ. The CDR3 is made up of 13 amino acids. CDR3 region: CASSPGPDTEAFF. The CDR3, as DNA: TGTGCCAGCAGCCCGGGACCTGACACTGAAGCTTTCTTT.

V is TRBV7-2 and J is TRBJ1-1; a weak D match, TRBD1 (5 bases). In germline, CDR1 is SGHTA, CDR2 FQGNSA. The CDR3 has 16 amino acids. Trimming left V 3 bases short and J 4 bases short, with 18 bases between. The CDR3 sequence is CASSFWGNGISTEAFF. In DNA form, the CDR3 reads TGTGCCAGCAGCTTTTGGGGCAATGGCATAAGCACTGAAGCTTTCTTT.

The rearrangement joins TRBV14 to TRBJ2-7; 12 nucleotides agree with TRBD1. Germline-derived CDR1 and CDR2 are SGHDN and FVKESK. Germline trimming cut 5 bases from V and 6 bases from J; bases unmatched to any gene: 11. CDR3 length: 16 amino acids. The CDR3 DNA sequence: TGTGCCAGCAGCTCCCGGGGACAGGGGGCGCCTCGCGAGCAGTACTTC. As protein: CASSSRGQGAPREQYF.

This chain joins TRBV5-5 and TRBJ2-5; 10 nucleotides line up with TRBD1. In germline, CDR1 is SGHKS, CDR2 YYEKEE (reference sequence). The CDR3 spans 15 residues. V lost 3 bases and J lost 7; bases outside the gene matches: 9. CDR3: CASSWTDRGGRTQYF. In nucleotides, the CDR3 is TGTGCCAGCAGCTGGACGGACAGGGGGGGACGGACCCAGTACTTC.

Written as DNA, the CDR3 is TGTGCCAGCAGTCTAACCTGGGCCCAGGTCCATAATTCACCCCTCCACTTT. Encoded protein: CASSLTWAQVHNSPLHF. V and J are TRBV27 and TRBJ1-6; D gene ambiguous. This CDR3 is 17 amino acids long. In germline, CDR1 is MNHEY, CDR2 SMNVEV (reference sequence). Trimming took off 5 bases at V and 5 bases at J, with 19 bases between the two ends.

The rearrangement joins TRBV30 to TRBJ1-6, with D possibly being TRBD1 (5 bases). The V end lost 2 bases, the J end lost 10 bases, and 12 bases lay between the germline ends. Germline lookup yields CDR1 GTSNPN and CDR2 SVGIG (reference sequence). The CDR3 has 13 amino acids. The CDR3 DNA reads TGTGCCTGGAGTTCTGGGGGACTATCACCCCTCCACTTT. Encoded protein: CAWSSGGLSPLHF.

The V gene is TRBV5-1, the J gene TRBJ2-7, with D maybe TRBD1 (7 bases). The ends were cut back, 4 bases at V and 4 bases at J, with 18 bases in the middle. This CDR3 is built from 15 residues. Looked up from germline, CDR1 is SGHRS and CDR2 is YFSETQ. The CDR3 region is CASSGSGGLFYEQYF. The CDR3 bases are TGCGCCAGCAGCGGATCAGGGGGGCTATTTTACGAGCAGTACTTC.

The chain links TRBV7-2 to TRBJ2-2, with 8 positions matching TRBD1. Looked up from germline, CDR1 is SGHTA and CDR2 is FQGNSA. V gave up 5 bases and J gave up 0 bases; unmatched junction bases: 2. This CDR3 has 15 amino acids. DNA of the CDR3: TGTGCCAGCAGCCGGACAGGGCCGAACACCGGGGAGCTGTTTTTT. Residues: CASSRTGPNTGELFF.

This clone has more than one count but fewer than ten. The genes are TRBV4-2 and TRBJ1-3, with D unresolved. Trimming removed 1 base at V and 8 bases at J, with 9 bases between. The CDR3 totals 13 residues. Germline loops: CDR1 LGHNA, CDR2 YNFKEQ. The DNA for the CDR3 is TGTGCCAGCAGCCAAGGGTGGGAGGACACCATATATTTT. It translates to CASSQGWEDTIYF.

This clone has a single count. This sequence joins TRBV4-2 and TRBJ1-2; D unclear. V shed 1 base and J shed 8 bases, with 14 bases lying between them. Germline values: CDR1 LGHNA, CDR2 YNFKEQ. The CDR3 loop spans 14 amino acids. CDR3 sequence: CASSQVGGWEGYTF. DNA of the CDR3: TGTGCCAGCAGCCAAGTTGGAGGGTGGGAAGGCTACACCTTC.

V and J are TRBV2 and TRBJ2-2; D uncertain. Germline loops: CDR1 SNHLY, CDR2 FYNNEI. The CDR3 runs to 12 residues. The ends were cut back, 7 bases at V and 3 bases at J, with 6 bases in the middle. CDR3 bases: TGTGCCAGCAATTGGGACACCGGGGAGCTGTTTTTT. Translation gives CASNWDTGELFF. The full variable domain, with the rest looked up from reference TRBV2 and TRBJ2-2, is EPEVTQTPSHQVTQMGQEVILRCVPISNHLYFYWYRQILGQKVEFLVSFYNNEISEKSEIFDDQFSVERPDGSNFTLKIRSTKLEDSAMYFCASNWDTGELFFGEGSRLTVL.

The chain employs TRBV18 and TRBJ2-5; 13 nucleotides match TRBD2. The CDR3 has 17 residues. Germline lookup yields CDR1 KGHSH and CDR2 LQKENI. V was pared by 2 bases and J by 4 bases, with 7 bases of the junction left unmatched. For the CDR3, the DNA is TGTGCCAGCTCACCAGAGCGGACTAGCGGGGGTGGAGAGACCCAGTACTTC. Residues: CASSPERTSGGGETQYF.